The 8 T cell receptor beta chains listed next were all sequenced from one sample in a study of monozygotic twins with inflammatory bowel disease. TCRdb reanalyzed the 5' RACE reads and collapses them to one entry per CDR3 protein, without DNA. The sample holds some 150,000 distinct CDR3 sequences. The sample taken for sequencing was blood. The receptors originated from a human donor with ulcerative colitis or Crohn's disease, or a healthy co-twin of an affected twin (not recorded which).

V is TRBV28 and J is TRBJ1-2; TCRdb's D call, TRBD1, is unchecked because there is no DNA. Germline CDR1 and CDR2: MDHEN and SYDVKM. There are 14 residues in the CDR3. The CDR3 sequence: CASSRSGTATPYTF.

The V and J genes are TRBV7-9 and TRBJ2-3; no DNA is available, so the TRBD1 call from TCRdb remains unchecked. The germline gives CDR1 SEHNR, CDR2 FQNEAQ (reference sequence). The CDR3 is made up of 13 amino acids. The CDR3 protein is CASSLRDRPTQYF.

The chain combines TRBV11-2 with TRBJ2-3; TCRdb returns TRBD1, unconfirmable since there is no DNA. Germline V gives CDR1 SGHAT, CDR2 FQNNGV. CDR3 length: 18 amino acids. This CDR3 is CASSLRDRAYMGTDTQYF. Using reference TRBV11-2 and TRBJ2-3 for the parts outside the CDR3, the full variable domain is EAGVAQSPRYKIIEKRQSVAFWCNPISGHATLYWYQQILGQGPKLLIQFQNNGVVDDSQLPKDRFSAERLKGVDSTLKIQPAKLEDSAVYLCASSLRDRAYMGTDTQYFGPGTRLTVL.

This sequence joins TRBV5-1 and TRBJ2-1; TCRdb's D call of TRBD2 is untestable without DNA. Germline V gene sequence: CDR1 SGHRS, CDR2 YFSETQ. This CDR3 has 16 amino acids. The CDR3 reads CASSLGTSGIYNEQFF.

The chain employs TRBV6-5 and TRBJ1-5; the TCRdb D gene call, TRBD1, has no DNA to confirm it. This CDR3 has 15 residues. The germline gives CDR1 MNHEY, CDR2 SVGAGI. This chain's CDR3 is CASSYPSQGANPQHF.

This CDR3 reads CASSQDGTFGAAFTDTQYF. J is TRBJ2-3 and V is TRBV4-2; as DNA is missing, the TRBD1 call by TCRdb cannot be tested. In germline, CDR1 is LGHNA, CDR2 YNFKEQ. The CDR3 loop spans 19 amino acids.

CDR3 amino acids: CASSSSGIYNEQFF. The chain has TRBV27 and TRBJ2-1; absent DNA, TCRdb's TRBD2 call cannot be checked. The germline gives CDR1 MNHEY, CDR2 SMNVEV (reference sequence). CDR3 length equals 14 residues.

The gene calls are TRBV5-6 and TRBJ2-3; TCRdb lists TRBD2, though no DNA is available to test this call. The CDR3 has 17 amino acids. Per the germline V gene, CDR1 is SGHDT and CDR2 is YYEEEE. CDR3 region: CASSYARAGSTTDTQYF.